Listed here is a single T cell receptor (beta chain). Its antigen specificity is not known. No base quality values were provided; no much bigger clone lies one nucleotide off. Compared with germline, V lacks 5 bases and J lacks 2 bases; bases without a gene match: 9. The CDR1 and CDR2 encoded by the germline V gene are SGHRS and YFSETQ. The CDR3 holds 15 amino acids from the cysteine to the phenylalanine. Left in the record is the CDR3 DNA by itself, 45 bases read in frame from the first base. The data originate from a study of cytomegalovirus exposure and HLA in healthy donors (dated by TCRdb to 2016 to 2017). Regarding the study in general: In an earlier analysis of several hundred of the donors, 250 to 300 Gb of sequence data and 90 million to 130 million unique TCR beta sequences from 180 million or so T cells were reported. An early release that covered about 600 HLA-typed donors contained around 300 gigabases of sequencing data and tens of millions of unique TCR sequences. The genetic ancestry cluster associated with self-reported Caucasian donors included about 84% of the roughly 400 genotyped donors. The study was designed to test whether signatures of past pathogen exposure could be identified by cataloging public T cell receptors. The study used immunosequencing to profile the T cell repertoires of approximately 650 subjects and linked those repertoires to cytomegalovirus serostatus. Besides the first cohort of about 730 subjects, a separate validation cohort made up of 120 different subjects was used. To predict cytomegalovirus infection status, the study brought together high-throughput TCR immunosequencing, statistical association of individual TCRs with disease status, and machine learning. A later analysis re-examined previously published TCR beta repertoires from more than 650 donors and added high-resolution HLA genotyping to investigate patterns of TCR occurrence. Rather than using new phenotypic data, the later analysis identified candidate immune exposures from TCR beta sequences and from how often those sequences occurred across donors. To decide whether each TCR beta V gene segment behaved as functional or pseudogenic, an earlier analysis of nearly 600 of the donors relied on high-throughput TCR beta sequencing. Donor age, sex, ethnicity and CMV serostatus were compiled alongside the repertoire data. A later genetic analysis took genome-wide SNP genotypes for about three fifths of the roughly 670 donors and used that subset as a discovery cohort. All discovery cohort repertoires had been generated using a single sequencing platform. Class I and class II HLA loci were covered by the typing at four-digit resolution. Typing coverage varied by locus: about 620-630 donors for A, B, C, DRB1 and DQB1; more than 500 for DQA1; over 600 for DPA1; roughly 450 for DPB1. A handful of DR-DQ haplotypes were treated as single units for association and clustering because of strong linkage in the cohort. Across 398 genotyped donors of the cohort, an average of roughly 230,000 unique TCR beta nucleotide sequences per donor were sequenced, and approximately 19% of those sequences were non-productive. What the work shows at the level of the full study, not this receptor alone: Because some donors lacked HLA typing at each locus, the association tests relied only on the typed subset. A cluster of highly shared sequence variants was judged likely to represent a technical artifact of the sequencing pipeline. Across donors, most TCR sequences were observed very rarely, whereas some public TCRs were present in many individuals. According to a later genetic analysis, donors in an Asian-associated ancestry cluster had fewer N-insertions in productive TCRs than the approximately 630-donor mean. In a later analysis, several top co-occurrence clusters were reported to appear linked to parvovirus B19, influenza, CMV and Epstein-Barr virus. At a false discovery rate of 0.05, a later analysis linked around 17,000 TCR beta sequences to specific HLA alleles. A later analysis found that most CMV-associated TCR beta chains appeared HLA-restricted, with HLA associations seemingly driven largely by CMV exposure. The presence/absence analyses assumed that sequencing depth was roughly uniform across donors, and that assumption may not be true. When HLA alleles, especially DR and DQ, strongly co-occurred, attributing TCR associations to individual alleles was difficult. In an earlier analysis of 500 to 650 of the donors, most TCR beta V segments appeared in productive rearrangements about 90% or about 30% of the time, broadly matching IMGT annotations. In vitro tests confirmed that three of the cytomegalovirus-associated TCR beta chains recognize cytomegalovirus antigens. Fewer than 20 rarely observed V segments, including chromosome 9 orphons, were excluded from the earlier analysis of about 610 of the donors because counts were too low. In this cohort, only TCR beta chains were sequenced, and detectable features were limited by the absence of alpha or paired-chain data. The authors suggested that the approach could potentially be extended to other disease states and immunological phenotypes. Linkage disequilibrium might explain the correlated functional status among segregating V segments, but an unknown experimental factor could not be ruled out. A later genetic analysis associated a missense DCLRE1C variant with V-gene and J-gene trimming of TCR beta chains, and an independent cohort replicated the association. The 87-base-pair reads could not distinguish some IMGT-functional V segments, including TRBV6-2 and TRBV6-3, so those segments were excluded. The classifier was reported to diagnose cytomegalovirus status with high specificity and sensitivity in both the original cohort and the validation cohort. According to a later analysis, TCR association rates differed among HLA loci, with DRB1 alleles showing the most associated TCRs and HLA-C alleles showing the fewest. Immune exposure information for the cohort was limited to CMV serostatus. A total of about 180 TCR beta chains were listed by the study as associated with cytomegalovirus. A later analysis found that HLA-associated TCR beta chains were more clonally expanded and had lower generation probabilities than equally common non-associated chains. A further reported finding was that TCR beta sequences accurately predicted the HLA-A and HLA-B alleles for most subjects in the first cohort.

The cohort comprised several hundred healthy bone marrow donors. Cohort members were all nominally healthy when sampled, although unrecorded immune exposures were likely present. The donor was CMV seronegative and was included in the group of about 400 seronegative cohort members. Each donor provided a peripheral blood sample, and peripheral blood mononuclear cells were used for TCR beta sequencing. The Qiagen DNeasy Blood Extraction Kit was used to extract genomic DNA from the blood cell samples. The receptor library was made with the immunoSEQ multiplex PCR assay. For the multiplex PCR, a mixture combining 60 forward primers for TCR Vbeta segments and 13 reverse primers for TCR Jbeta segments was used. The CDR3 region of rearranged TCR beta genes was amplified from genomic DNA by a multiplex PCR assay. The Illumina HiSeq System was used to sequence the amplified TCR beta libraries as 87-base-pair reads. The source study handled its data this way. Across the roughly 670 repertoires, a later analysis counted approximately 75 million unique TCR beta chains, some 11 million of which were shared by at least two donors. To remove PCR and sequencing errors, raw reads were error-corrected and collapsed into unique sequences using a nearest-neighbor algorithm that merged closely related sequences. To assign V, D and J gene segments, CDR3 sequences were aligned to IMGT reference sequences. For a sequence to be retained, at least a six-nucleotide match to both a V gene segment and a J gene segment was required. Rearrangements were classified as productive when the CDR3 lacked stop codons and remained in frame with V and J, and all other rearrangements were classified as non-productive. CDR3 was defined according to IMGT convention as the region running from the second conserved V-encoded cysteine to the conserved J-encoded phenylalanine. The earlier analysis of approximately 590 of the donors excluded any sequence lacking an unambiguous match to a single V gene segment. In an earlier analysis of a few hundred of the donors, a V segment was called functional when productive rearrangements were above 56.7%, and segregating when the standard deviation between donors exceeded 5%. A statistical classification framework was developed to diagnose cytomegalovirus status using the catalog of TCR beta chain sequences. In a later analysis, TCR nucleotide sequences were compared against IMGT/GENE-DB human TR gene sequences so that V and J genes could be assigned. The TCRdist pipeline was used in a later analysis to assign CDR3 sequences and most-parsimonious VDJ recombination scenarios. In a later analysis, each TCR beta chain was defined by its CDR3 amino acid sequence together with its V-gene family, and reads lacking a unique V-gene family were excluded. In a later analysis, fewer than 650 highly shared, low-generation-probability nucleotide sequences were removed to address suspected cross-contamination and a sequencing artifact. In a later analysis, a clonal expansion index for each public chain was calculated from normalized within-repertoire ranks of inferred template counts. In a later analysis, generation probabilities were computed using a VDJ recombination model fitted to out-of-frame rearrangements, and the results were checked against IGoR. A later analysis scored TCR-TCR, TCR-HLA and TCR-CMV co-occurrence with hypergeometric tests, applying a repertoire-size bias correction to TCR pairs. To estimate false discovery rates, a later analysis permuted the HLA or CMV assignments 20 times. In a later analysis, co-occurring TCRs were grouped using DBSCAN, with TCRdist sequence similarity added in when clustering inside HLA-allele-positive subsets. Repertoires with fewer than 30,000 or more than 120,000 public chains were left out of co-occurrence clustering, as were about five repertoires with anomalous nucleotide sharing. The table was pulled from immuneACCESS by TCRdb, which kept in-frame rearrangements only. Such tables lose some clones; where checked, under half of the loss comes from unresolved V genes, and the rest has no known cause. Clone size and V and J calls were adopted from that table, with D and trimming inferred from the DNA. This sample has about 210,000 clones in its table, and 75% to 80% of those were observed once. Roughly 1.9% of the sample belongs to the ten largest clones.

The rearrangement combines TRBV5-1 with TRBJ2-5, and 7 bases in between align with TRBD2. This TCR derives from a male donor in good health and CMV-seronegative. Sequencing used PBMCs. The bases read TGCGCCAGCAGGAGTGGCGGGGGACCTCAAGAGACCCAGTACTTC. It encodes CASRSGGGPQETQYF.